This T cell receptor (beta chain) was observed in a study of control samples from healthy donors and cancer patients. The protocol was immunoSEQ multiplex PCR, while the TCRdb copy is restricted to in-frame clones and leaves out a portion. Among 60,000 to 75,000 clones listed, over 75% were seen once. The V end was cut by 0 bases, the J end by 15 bases, with 18 bases between. The germline V gene encodes CDR1 LNHNV and CDR2 YYDKDF (reference sequence). This CDR3 comprises 14 residues. The source is a woman aged 45-65 years with head and neck cancer. The sequenced sample was PBMCs. This rearrangement joins TRBV15 to TRBJ2-1; D not resolved. The chain's CDR3 is CATSRDQADPRPFF. The CDR3 DNA reads TGTGCCACCAGCAGAGATCAGGCTGATCCCCGTCCGTTCTTC.